The 11 T cell receptor beta chains listed next were all sequenced from one sample in a study of blood T cell repertoires in COVID-19. Profiling relied on immunoSEQ multiplex PCR, and the TCRdb table lists in-frame clones only, not all of them. The data contain about 150,000 clones, around 89% of them seen just once; the ten biggest clones take up 3%. Sequenced material: peripheral blood. These receptors all come from a woman aged 55-75 years with active COVID-19.

This clone was seen a single time. The chain has TRBV28 and TRBJ2-1; 13 bases line up with TRBD2. Germline CDR1 is MDHEN and CDR2 is SYDVKM. The CDR3 extends over 15 amino acids. V gave up 5 bases and J gave up 10 bases; unmatched junction bases: 8. The CDR3 DNA follows: TGTGCCAGCAGTCCCTGGACTAGCGGGAGTGAGGAGCAGTTCTTC. Residues: CASSPWTSGSEEQFF.

The chain carries TRBV10-1 and TRBJ1-1, with TRBD1 matching over 12 bases. The CDR3 is 15 residues long. Germline V gives CDR1 WNHNN, CDR2 SYGVQD (reference sequence). Unmatched junction bases numbered 7, after V lost 6 bases and J lost 5 bases. Here the CDR3 reads CASSRDRGRVTEAFF. CDR3 bases: TGCGCCAGCAGCCGGGACAGGGGGCGCGTAACTGAAGCTTTCTTT.

The CDR3 DNA reads as TGTGCCATCAGTGACCCCCCGGGACAGTCTCTCGGGCAGTACTTC. It translates to CAISDPPGQSLGQYF. The chain uses TRBV10-3 and TRBJ2-7; 7 nucleotides line up with TRBD1. This CDR3 is 15 amino acids long. Per germline, CDR1 ENHRY and CDR2 SYGVKD. V trimming: 3 bases; J trimming: 9 bases; junction bases outside the gene matches: 14.

The chain carries TRBV28 and TRBJ1-1, with TRBD1 as a possible D gene (6 bases). The CDR3 contains 13 residues. V was clipped by 5 bases and J by 7 bases, with 14 bases between them. The germline V gene has CDR1 MDHEN and CDR2 SYDVKM. In DNA form, the CDR3 reads TGTGCCAGCAGTGATTCCCTGGACAGTGAAGCTTTCTTT. Its translation: CASSDSLDSEAFF.

The chain employs TRBV4-2 and TRBJ2-7, with 14 bases fitting TRBD2. The CDR3 is 16 amino acids. Germline CDR1 LGHNA, CDR2 YNFKEQ. V trimming: 3 bases; J trimming: 7 bases; junction bases outside the gene matches: 8. The CDR3 bases are TGTGCCAGCAGCCAGGGCGGGACTAGCGGGGGTGGGGAGCAGTACTTC. It yields the protein CASSQGGTSGGGEQYF.

The J gene is TRBJ2-7, the V gene TRBV4-3; the D gene is possibly TRBD2 (6 bases). The CDR3 consists of 18 residues. Germline V CDR1 and CDR2: LGHNA, YSLEER. V gave up 1 base and J gave up 5 bases, with 24 bases separating them. CDR3 DNA: TGCGCCAGCAGCCAAGGAAGAGGGGCCGCACGGGGGTGGGACGAGCAGTACTTC. Its translation: CASSQGRGAARGWDEQYF.

The chain couples TRBV4-2 to TRBJ1-2; TRBD1 agrees at 10 bases. V dropped 5 bases and J dropped 10; count of bases not matched to a gene: 16. This CDR3 contains 16 residues. Germline assignment: CDR1 LGHNA and CDR2 YNFKEQ. CDR3 bases: TGTGCCAGCAGCAGACCGGCGGGACAGGGGATTTTGGACTACACCTTC. Translating gives CASSRPAGQGILDYTF.

The chain is built from TRBV18 and TRBJ2-3; D ambiguous. V shed 3 bases and J shed 7 bases, with 11 bases lying between them. The CDR3 covers 13 residues. Germline V CDR1 and CDR2: KGHSH, LQKENI. This CDR3 is CASSPPGGNTQYF. CDR3 DNA sequence: TGTGCCAGCTCACCCCCCGGCGGCAATACGCAGTATTTT.

This chain joins TRBV6-2 or TRBV6-3 and TRBJ2-7, with TRBD1 matching 9 bases. The CDR3 length is 19 residues. V shed 5 bases and J 0 bases; nucleotides not matched to a gene: 17. Germline assignment: CDR1 MNHEY and CDR2 SVGEGT. In nucleotides, the CDR3 is TGTGCCAGCAGTCGCCCCAAGTCTCCGGGACAGGGTTACTCCTACGAGCAGTACTTC. Encoded protein: CASSRPKSPGQGYSYEQYF.

This rearrangement joins TRBV5-4 to TRBJ2-5; tentative D call: TRBD1 (5 bases). CDR3 length: 15 residues. CDR1 is SGHNT and CDR2 is YYREEE in the germline V gene (reference sequence). The V end was cut by 0 bases, the J end by 9 bases, with 18 bases between. CDR3 nucleotides: TGTGCCAGCAGCTTGGTGGGGCCCAGTGAAAAGGCCCAGTACTTC. This sequence encodes CASSLVGPSEKAQYF.

The chain joins TRBV3-1 (or the pseudogene TRBV3-2) to TRBJ1-1; possible D gene TRBD1, 6 bases. V dropped 7 bases and J dropped 1 base, with 10 bases sitting between them. The CDR3 length is 13 residues. Germline assignment: CDR1 LGHDT and CDR2 YNNKEL (reference sequence). CDR3 coding DNA: TGTGCCAGCACCGACAGGCCGAACACTGAAGCTTTCTTT. As protein: CASTDRPNTEAFF.